The 18 T cell receptor beta chains listed next were all sequenced from one sample in a study of OX40 agonist ivuxolimab in advanced cancers. Profiling relied on immunoSEQ multiplex PCR, and the TCRdb table lists in-frame clones only, not all of them. The data contain 15,000 to 25,000 clones, roughly 91% of them singletons. This specimen was CD4+ or CD8+ T cells sorted from blood, taken in a trial of the OX40 agonist ivuxolimab. All receptors derive from an adult with an advanced solid tumor such as melanoma, head and neck, liver or kidney cancer.

J is TRBJ2-3 and V is TRBV11-2; a weak D match, TRBD1 (6 bases). Germline V CDR1 and CDR2: SGHAT, FQNNGV. The V and J ends lost 5 bases and 6 bases respectively, with 21 bases between them. The CDR3 loop spans 16 amino acids. In nucleotides, the CDR3 is TGTGCCAGCAGCACGACTCTGGCCCGAGGGGGTGATACGCAGTATTTT. Translated: CASSTTLARGGDTQYF.

V and J are TRBV4-1 and TRBJ2-5; 10 bases align to TRBD2. Unmatched junction bases numbered 6, after V lost 1 base and J lost 4 bases. The CDR3 loop spans 16 amino acids. The germline V gene encodes CDR1 MGHRA and CDR2 YSYEKL. Here the CDR3 reads CASSQGVLAGGETQYF. In nucleotides, the CDR3 is TGCGCCAGCAGCCAAGGGGTTTTAGCGGGAGGAGAGACCCAGTACTTC.

The V gene is TRBV7-9, the J gene TRBJ1-5; TRBD1 might be the D (6 bases). This CDR3 region has 17 residues. Germline V lookup: CDR1 SEHNR, CDR2 FQNEAQ (reference sequence). V lost 1 base and J lost 6, with 19 bases in between. The CDR3 is CASSLGVGVGAGQPQHF. Written as DNA, the CDR3 is TGTGCCAGCAGCTTAGGGGTGGGAGTGGGGGCAGGTCAGCCCCAGCATTTT.

Here the CDR3 DNA reads TGTGCCAGCACCCGACAGGGGCTAATGAACACTGAAGCTTTCTTT. Amino acids: CASTRQGLMNTEAFF. The chain recombines TRBV5-4 with TRBJ1-1; 8 nucleotides match TRBD1. Trimming at V came to 6 bases and at J to 0 bases, leaving 7 bases not matched to a gene. Germline CDR1 reads SGHNT; CDR2 reads YYREEE (reference sequence). The CDR3 has 15 residues.

The chain joins TRBV19 to TRBJ2-3, with 9 bases matching TRBD2. CDR1 is LNHDA and CDR2 is SQIVND in the germline V gene (reference sequence). With 9 bases clipped from V and 2 bases from J, the junction kept 15 bases outside the gene matches. This CDR3 is built from 17 residues. The CDR3 is CASRLWASGTPTDTQYF. The CDR3 DNA sequence: TGTGCCAGCCGCCTCTGGGCTAGCGGGACCCCCACAGATACGCAGTATTTT.

This chain joins TRBV21-1 and TRBJ2-7. TRBV21-1 is a pseudogene. This CDR3 region has 13 residues. The CDR3 is CASSNRGWLEQYF. CDR3 nucleotides: TGTGCCAGCAGCAACCGGGGCTGGCTCGAGCAGTACTTC.

This chain connects TRBV27 to TRBJ2-5; no definite D call. V was cut by 5 bases and J by 5 bases, with 18 bases left in between. Germline assignment: CDR1 MNHEY and CDR2 SMNVEV (reference sequence). This CDR3 is 15 amino acids long. CDR3 sequence reads: CASSPTPVKWETQYF. The CDR3, as DNA: TGTGCCAGCAGTCCTACTCCGGTGAAATGGGAGACCCAGTACTTC.

The chain joins TRBV7-2 to TRBJ1-5, with D tentatively TRBD1 (5 bases). Germline CDR1 and CDR2: SGHTA and FQGNSA. V lost 1 base, J lost 4 bases, and 11 bases lay in between. The CDR3 has 15 amino acids. The CDR3 DNA reads TGTGCCAGCAGCTTAGTGGGGACCCAGAATCAGCCCCAGCATTTT. Amino acid sequence: CASSLVGTQNQPQHF.

The chain combines TRBV5-6 with TRBJ2-7; the match to TRBD1 covers 10 bases. CDR3 length: 14 amino acids. Germline CDR1 is SGHDT and CDR2 is YYEEEE. The J segment lost 3 bases and the V segment lost 4 bases, leaving 4 bases of the junction unmatched. CDR3 region: CASSVDRGLYEQYF. In DNA form, the CDR3 reads TGTGCCAGCAGCGTAGACAGGGGGCTCTACGAGCAGTACTTC.

The V and J genes are TRBV9 and TRBJ2-2; D not certain. The CDR3 is 14 amino acids. Germline V gene data show CDR1 as SGDLS and CDR2 as YYNGEE. V shed 3 bases and J shed 2 bases, with 8 bases lying between them. The CDR3 DNA is TGTGCCAGCAGCGCAGACACTAACACCGGGGAGCTGTTTTTT. Encoded protein: CASSADTNTGELFF.

The rearrangement joins TRBV28 to TRBJ2-6, with D perhaps assigned TRBD1 or TRBD2 (6 bases each). This CDR3 is built from 16 residues. Germline CDR1 is MDHEN and CDR2 is SYDVKM. V lost 5 bases and J 1 base, leaving 12 bases between the germline ends. CDR3 DNA: TGTGCCAGCAGTCCGGGGGACATTTCTGGGGCCAACGTCCTGACTTTC. As protein: CASSPGDISGANVLTF.

The V call is TRBV27, the J call TRBJ1-6; the D is unclear. V was pared by 2 bases and J by 7 bases, with 6 bases between. Per germline, CDR1 MNHEY and CDR2 SMNVEV (reference sequence). This CDR3 contains 13 residues. DNA for the CDR3: TGTGCCAGCAGTTTAATCGGGAATTCACCCCTCCACTTT. Its translation is CASSLIGNSPLHF.

The genes are TRBV7-9 and TRBJ2-2; TRBD1 agrees at 7 bases. V shed 7 bases and J 2 bases; nucleotides not matched to a gene: 4. CDR1 is SEHNR and CDR2 is FQNEAQ in the germline V gene (reference sequence). The CDR3 contains 14 residues. The CDR3 loop is CASTRQGNTGELFF. The CDR3 DNA follows: TGTGCCAGCACAAGACAGGGAAACACCGGGGAGCTGTTTTTT.

The chain employs TRBV11-3 and TRBJ2-7; possibly TRBD2 for D (5 bases). Germline V gives CDR1 SGHNT, CDR2 YENEEA. Trimming shortened V by 4 bases and J by 6 bases, and 19 bases separated the two germline ends. The CDR3 has 15 amino acids. The CDR3 loop is CASSSTTTSRGEQYF. The CDR3 nucleotides are TGTGCCAGCAGCTCCACGACCACCTCCCGGGGCGAGCAGTACTTC. The full variable domain, with the rest looked up from reference TRBV11-3 and TRBJ2-7, is EAGVVQSPRYKIIEKKQPVAFWCNPISGHNTLYWYLQNLGQGPELLIRYENEEAVDDSQLPKDRFSAERLKGVDSTLKIQPAELGDSAVYLCASSSTTTSRGEQYFGPGTRLTVT.

J is TRBJ2-2 and V is TRBV7-2; 9 positions match TRBD1. V lost 11 bases to trimming and J lost 3 bases; unmatched junction nucleotides: 4. CDR1 is SGHTA, CDR2 FQGNSA, per germline. The CDR3 is made up of 13 amino acids. The CDR3 sequence is CAGTGRYTGELFF. CDR3 DNA: TGTGCCGGGACAGGGAGATACACCGGGGAGCTGTTTTTT.

The chain combines TRBV2 with TRBJ2-7; possibly TRBD1 or TRBD2 for D (6 bases each). This CDR3 has 13 residues. Germline lookup yields CDR1 SNHLY and CDR2 FYNNEI. The ends were cut back, 6 bases at V and 5 bases at J, with 14 bases in the middle. CDR3 bases: TGTGCCAGCAGATTCAGGGGAGGCCACGAGCAGTACTTC. Encoded protein: CASRFRGGHEQYF.

The J gene is TRBJ2-7, the V gene TRBV29-1; 10 nucleotides align to TRBD1. The CDR3 spans 15 residues. Germline CDR1 reads SQVTM; CDR2 reads ANQGSEA. V shed 0 bases and J 2 bases; nucleotides not matched to a gene: 4. Here the CDR3 DNA reads TGCAGCGTTGAAGATCGCGGACAGGGGGCCTACGAGCAGTACTTC. This gives the protein CSVEDRGQGAYEQYF.

V is TRBV7-2 and J is TRBJ2-7; D call uncertain. Trimming removed 5 bases from V and 3 bases from J, with 2 bases in between. The CDR3 extends over 10 amino acids. Germline V gene data show CDR1 as SGHTA and CDR2 as FQGNSA. CDR3 loop: CASSGYEQYF. The CDR3 DNA is TGTGCCAGCAGCGGCTACGAGCAGTACTTC.